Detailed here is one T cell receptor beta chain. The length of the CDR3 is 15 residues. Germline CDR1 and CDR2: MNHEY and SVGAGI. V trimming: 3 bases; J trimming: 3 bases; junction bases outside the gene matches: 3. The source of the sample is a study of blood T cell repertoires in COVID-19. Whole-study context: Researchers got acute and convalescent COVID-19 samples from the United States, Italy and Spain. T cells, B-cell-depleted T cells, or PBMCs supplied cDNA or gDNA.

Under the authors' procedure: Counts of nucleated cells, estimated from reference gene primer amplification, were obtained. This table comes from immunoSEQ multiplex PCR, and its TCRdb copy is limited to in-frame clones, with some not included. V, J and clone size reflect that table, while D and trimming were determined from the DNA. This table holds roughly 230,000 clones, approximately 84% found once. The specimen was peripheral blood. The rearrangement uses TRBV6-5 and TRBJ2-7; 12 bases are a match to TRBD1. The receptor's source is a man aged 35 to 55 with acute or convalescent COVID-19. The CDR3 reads CASSYRDRGHYEQYF. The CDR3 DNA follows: TGTGCCAGCAGTTATAGGGACAGGGGGCACTACGAGCAGTACTTC.